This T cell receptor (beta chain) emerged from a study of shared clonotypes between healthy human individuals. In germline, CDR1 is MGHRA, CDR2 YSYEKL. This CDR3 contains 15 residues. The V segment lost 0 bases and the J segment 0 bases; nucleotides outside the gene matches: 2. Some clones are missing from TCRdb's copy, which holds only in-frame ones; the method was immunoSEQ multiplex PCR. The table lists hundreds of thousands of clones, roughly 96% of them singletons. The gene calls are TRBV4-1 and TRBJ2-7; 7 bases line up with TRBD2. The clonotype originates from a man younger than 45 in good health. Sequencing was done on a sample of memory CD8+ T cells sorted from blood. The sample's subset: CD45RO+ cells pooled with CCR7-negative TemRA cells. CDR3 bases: TGCGCCAGCAGCCAAGAGGGGGACTACTCCTACGAGCAGTACTTC. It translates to CASSQEGDYSYEQYF.